This T cell receptor (beta chain) originates from a study of T cell responses to AZD1222 COVID-19 vaccine. The table came from immunoSEQ multiplex PCR; TCRdb's copy has only in-frame clones and leaves some out. The sample includes some 110,000 clones, more than 85% of them seen just once. Study-wide results and limits: Only a handful of individuals given AZD1222 were seropositive at baseline.

Turning to this clone: The antigen is not known.

V lost 6 bases, J lost 4 bases, and 18 bases lay in between. In germline, CDR1 is MNHEY, CDR2 SVGAGI. This CDR3 contains 15 residues. The TCR sequence derives from an adult in good health. Sequencing was performed on peripheral blood, taken on day 0 of AZD1222 vaccination. The J gene is TRBJ1-2, the V gene TRBV6-5; D might be TRBD1 (6 bases). The CDR3 here is CASSQTGGNTYGYTF. CDR3 coding DNA: TGTGCCAGCAGCCAAACTGGGGGCAATACCTATGGCTACACCTTC.